This T cell receptor beta chain stems from a study of CD8 T cells in Susac syndrome. The authors reverse transcribed roughly 0.5 to 1 ug RNA with random hexamers. TCRdb re-called the immunoSEQ multiplex PCR reads through MiXCR, storing one row per CDR3 protein. The sample yields roughly 200,000 distinct CDR3 sequences, around 94% seen once. The V end lost 4 bases, the J end lost 6 bases, and 16 bases lay between the germline ends. The CDR3 is made up of 15 amino acids. Germline V lookup: CDR1 SEHNR, CDR2 FQNEAQ (reference sequence). The T cells that were sequenced for TCR beta were CD8+ and CD4+ cells from blood.

The chain carries TRBV7-9 and TRBJ1-5, with D possibly being TRBD1 (5 bases). The sequence was obtained from a human donor with Susac syndrome. Sequenced: CD4+ T cells from PBMCs. CDR3 nucleotide sequence: TGTGCCAGCAGCTCAGGGACCACATCGGGTCAGCCCCAGCATTTT. Its translation is CASSSGTTSGQPQHF.